The next 25 T cell receptor beta chains were all read from a single sample in a study of CD8+CD57+ T cells in acquired aplastic anemia. Using genomic DNA as the template, TCR beta VDJ and CDR3 profiling was carried out. TCRdb itself ran the reads through MiXCR, one entry per CDR3 protein. This table has under 200,000 distinct CDR3 sequences, roughly 50% appearing once. CD8+CD57+ cell expansion had been shown by flow cytometry in patients chosen for sequencing. The sample taken for sequencing was sorted CD4+, CD8+, or CD8+CD57+ T cells (not recorded which) from PBMCs. The receptors were sampled from a human donor with aplastic anemia.

This clonotype was seen many times. The V call is TRBV7-3, the J call TRBJ2-6; a weak D match, TRBD2 (5 bases). Germline V CDR1 and CDR2: SGHTA, FQGTGA. The V gene lost 1 base and the J gene lost 1 base, with 20 bases spanning the gap. The CDR3 has 20 residues. The CDR3 sequence is CASSLKVSSSVTSGANVLTF. In nucleotides, the CDR3 is TGTGCCAGCAGCTTAAAGGTGTCCAGTAGCGTTACATCTGGGGCCAACGTCCTGACTTTC.

The chain joins TRBV25-1 to TRBJ1-2; 7 bases match TRBD1. Trimming at V came to 7 bases and at J to 4 bases, leaving 0 bases not matched to a gene. Germline CDR1 and CDR2: MGHDK and SYGVNS. This CDR3 region has 11 residues. The CDR3 nucleotides are TGTGCCAGCACAGGGGGCTATGGCTACACCTTC. The encoded protein is CASTGGYGYTF.

The chain uses TRBV7-6 and TRBJ1-2, with 8 positions matching TRBD1. Losses at the gene ends were 5 bases for V and 8 bases for J; bases not matched to a gene: 7. Per germline, CDR1 SGHVS and CDR2 FNYEAQ. The CDR3 is 13 amino acids. This CDR3 reads CASSTTTGAGYTF. CDR3 bases: TGTGCCAGCAGCACGACGACAGGGGCAGGCTACACCTTC.

This clonotype came up many times. A read error may explain this, as a much larger clone is one base away. The genes are TRBV2 and TRBJ2-7, with D possibly TRBD1 on 5 matching bases. V lost 9 bases and J lost 2, with 14 bases in between. In germline, CDR1 is SNHLY, CDR2 FYNNEI. CDR3 size: 13 residues. CDR3 loop: CASKPQGTYEQYF. The CDR3 DNA reads TGTGCCAGTAAACCCCAGGGAACCTACGAGCAGTACTTC.

This clonotype was seen repeatedly, ten times or more. The chain has TRBV7-9 and TRBJ2-7; a weak D match, TRBD2 (5 bases). The CDR3 sequence is 14 residues long. The V gene's germline CDR1 is SEHNR and CDR2 FQNEAQ (reference sequence). Trimming cost V 0 bases and J 3 bases, with 9 bases left between them. The CDR3 nucleotides read TGTGCCAGCAGCTTAGCACGGGGAGACTACGAGCAGTACTTC. This sequence encodes CASSLARGDYEQYF.

The CDR3 loop reads CASSPLTGRVAGYTF. In nucleotides, the CDR3 is TGTGCCAGCAGTCCCCTGACAGGGCGGGTGGCTGGCTACACCTTC. This sequence joins TRBV25-1 and TRBJ1-2; 7 positions agree with TRBD1. The J segment lost 7 bases and the V segment lost 5 bases, leaving 13 bases of the junction unmatched. This CDR3 contains 15 residues. The germline CDR1 and CDR2 sequences are MGHDK and SYGVNS.

The chain uses TRBV2 and TRBJ1-3; 9 bases match TRBD1. Looked up from germline, CDR1 is SNHLY and CDR2 is FYNNEI. V lost 8 bases and J lost 8; bases outside the gene matches: 13. The CDR3 has 15 amino acids. This CDR3 reads CASLIYGTGRDTIYF. The DNA of the CDR3 is TGTGCCAGCCTGATATACGGGACAGGGCGAGACACCATATATTTT.

This clonotype is labeled as medium-sized. The chain has TRBV2 and TRBJ2-5; D possibly corresponds to TRBD2 (5 bases). Trimming cost V 5 bases and J 5 bases, with 12 bases left between them. The CDR3 has 13 amino acids. From germline, CDR1 is SNHLY and CDR2 FYNNEI. The CDR3 DNA reads TGTGCCAGCAGTAGCGGACCCAAGGAGACCCAGTACTTC. This gives the protein CASSSGPKETQYF.

Note on this clonotype: This may come from a read error, since a much larger clone is one base off. The chain employs TRBV5-1 and TRBJ1-2, with a possible D match to TRBD1 (5 bases). From germline, CDR1 is SGHRS and CDR2 YFSETQ. V shed 4 bases and J shed 4 bases, with 17 bases lying between them. This CDR3 is 15 amino acids long. In DNA form, the CDR3 reads TGCGCCAGCAGCGCATACAGGAGGCAGGGCTATGGCTACACCTTC. Protein product: CASSAYRRQGYGYTF.

This clonotype came up a few times. The chain links TRBV2 to TRBJ1-2; weak D call: TRBD1 (5 bases). The CDR3 spans 15 residues. CDR1 is SNHLY, CDR2 FYNNEI, per germline. V lost 5 bases and J lost 4, with 17 bases in between. CDR3 DNA: TGTGCCAGCAGTACAGCCGGGACGGCACCCTATGGCTACACCTTC. It codes for CASSTAGTAPYGYTF.

This clonotype was counted many times. This chain joins TRBV7-2 and TRBJ2-7, with D maybe TRBD2 (6 bases). The length of the CDR3 is 16 residues. Germline assignment: CDR1 SGHTA and CDR2 FQGNSA. Trimming cost V 5 bases and J 2 bases, with 19 bases left between them. CDR3 bases: TGTGCCAGCAGCCGCCCGGGACTGACGTACCCCTACGAGCAGTACTTC. As protein: CASSRPGLTYPYEQYF. Using reference TRBV7-2 and TRBJ2-7 for the parts outside the CDR3, the full variable domain is GAGVSQSPSNKVTEKGKDVELRCDPISGHTALYWYRQSLGQGLEFLIYFQGNSAPDKSGLPSDRFSAERTGGSVSTLTIQRTQQEDSAVYLCASSRPGLTYPYEQYFGPGTRLTVT.

This clonotype was observed many times. The genes are TRBV20-1 and TRBJ2-1; TRBD1 aligns across 8 bases. Germline lookup yields CDR1 DFQATT and CDR2 SNEGSKA (reference sequence). This CDR3 has 15 amino acids. CDR3 DNA sequence: TGCAGCTTATTCCCCCGGACAGGGTTTTACAATGAGCAGTTCTTC. Its translation: CSLFPRTGFYNEQFF.

On this clonotype: With a much larger clone just one base away, this may be a read error. J is TRBJ1-5 and V is TRBV2; D unresolved. The CDR3 is made up of 14 amino acids. The V gene's germline CDR1 is SNHLY and CDR2 FYNNEI. CDR3: CASSPTWPNQPRHF. The CDR3 DNA reads TGTGCCAGCAGCCCTACGTGGCCAAATCAGCCCCGGCATTTT.

This clonotype has a handful of counts. The V call is TRBV18, the J call TRBJ2-5; the match to TRBD1 covers 8 bases. With V trimmed by 2 bases and J by 5 bases, 7 bases remained unmatched. CDR1 KGHSH and CDR2 LQKENI come from the germline V gene. This CDR3 is built from 15 residues. This CDR3 is CASSPNPGGGETQYF. The DNA of the CDR3 is TGTGCCAGCTCACCAAACCCAGGGGGCGGTGAGACCCAGTACTTC.

V and J are TRBV10-2 and TRBJ2-7; 8 nucleotides align to TRBD1. The CDR3 is made up of 15 amino acids. After removal of 6 bases from V and 3 bases from J, the junction contained 10 bases not matched to a gene. Germline V gene lookup returns CDR1 WSHSY and CDR2 SAAADI. The CDR3 spells CASSQPRTGNYEQYF. The CDR3 nucleotides are TGCGCCAGCAGCCAACCTCGGACAGGGAACTACGAGCAGTACTTC.

The chain recombines TRBV11-3 with TRBJ2-3, with D hard to call. The CDR3 has 14 amino acids. Trimming removed 0 bases at V and 0 bases at J, with 4 bases between. Germline values: CDR1 SGHNT, CDR2 YENEEA. CDR3 DNA: TGTGCCAGCAGCTTAGATCCTAGCACAGATACGCAGTATTTT. Its protein is CASSLDPSTDTQYF.

The sample holds many counts of this clonotype. V usage is TRBV24-1 and J usage is TRBJ2-5; no clear D gene. The CDR3 spans 16 residues. Trimming shortened V by 3 bases and J by 1 base, and 14 bases separated the two germline ends. CDR1 and CDR2 from the germline V gene are KGHDR and SFDVKD. Here the CDR3 reads CATSDNMGSAQETQYF. CDR3 DNA: TGTGCCACCAGTGATAATATGGGCAGCGCCCAAGAGACCCAGTACTTC.

There are many counts of this clonotype. The genes are TRBV20-1 and TRBJ1-1, with a tentative D call TRBD1 (5 bases). This CDR3 has 13 amino acids. Trimming took off 4 bases at V and 6 bases at J, with 15 bases between the two ends. Germline V gene data show CDR1 as DFQATT and CDR2 as SNEGSKA (reference sequence). CDR3 sequence reads: CSATIRIRAEAFF. The CDR3 DNA is TGCAGTGCTACTATCAGAATCAGGGCTGAAGCTTTCTTT.

This clonotype was observed a few times. Written as DNA, the CDR3 is TGTGCCAGCTCGAGGCGTCGTGAGGCTGAAGCTTTCTTT. Protein sequence: CASSRRREAEAFF. The chain couples TRBV7-3 to TRBJ1-1, with unresolved D. Trimming pared 8 bases from V and 6 bases from J, leaving 16 bases between. This CDR3 has 13 residues. Germline V gene lookup returns CDR1 SGHTA and CDR2 FQGTGA.

The CDR3 DNA reads as TGTGCCACCAGCAAACGGACAGGGGGCGCGACAGATACGCAGTATTTT. Translation: CATSKRTGGATDTQYF. This sequence joins TRBV15 and TRBJ2-3, with TRBD1 matching over 11 bases. Trimming cost V 4 bases and J 3 bases; bases outside gene matches: 6. Germline V gives CDR1 LNHNV, CDR2 YYDKDF (reference sequence). The CDR3 spans 16 residues. The full variable domain, completed using reference TRBV15 and TRBJ2-3, is DAMVIQNPRYQVTQFGKPVTLSCSQTLNHNVMYWYQQKSSQAPKLLFHYYDKDFNNEADTPDNFQSRRPNTSFCFLDIRSPGLGDTAMYLCATSKRTGGATDTQYFGPGTRLTVL.

This clonotype was found many times. The chain carries TRBV15 and TRBJ2-5; maybe TRBD1 (5 bases). CDR1 is LNHNV, CDR2 YYDKDF, per germline (reference sequence). Between the trimmed V and J ends, which lost 1 base and 3 bases, there was a span of 15 bases. The CDR3 extends over 16 amino acids. The CDR3 bases are TGTGCCACCAGCAGAGGACAGACTGGCCTCAAAGAGACCCAGTACTTC. It is translated as CATSRGQTGLKETQYF.

This clonotype was found many times. The chain combines TRBV5-1 with TRBJ2-5; 9 nucleotides agree with TRBD1. The germline V gene has CDR1 SGHRS and CDR2 YFSETQ. J was trimmed by 4 bases and V by 0 bases; bases with no gene match: 7. The CDR3 is 16 amino acids. The CDR3 DNA sequence: TGCGCCAGCAGCTTGGCCGGACAGGGGATGGGAGAGACCCAGTACTTC. Amino acid sequence: CASSLAGQGMGETQYF. Supplemented by reference TRBV5-1 and TRBJ2-5, the full variable domain reads KAGVTQTPRYLIKTRGQQVTLSCSPISGHRSVSWYQQTPGQGLQFLFEYFSETQRNKGNFPGRFSGRQFSNSRSEMNVSTLELGDSALYLCASSLAGQGMGETQYFGPGTRLLVL.

The chain is built from TRBV15 and TRBJ2-2; 9 positions match TRBD1. Germline CDR1 is LNHNV and CDR2 is YYDKDF (reference sequence). The CDR3 consists of 15 residues. The V and J ends lost 5 bases and 4 bases, in that order; junction bases with no gene match: 5. CDR3 in DNA: TGTGCCACCAGCGGATTGACAGGGGGCACCGGGGAGCTGTTTTTT. Amino acid sequence: CATSGLTGGTGELFF.

This clonotype qualifies as medium-sized. The chain combines TRBV15 with TRBJ2-7; TRBD2 might be the D (6 bases). This CDR3 is built from 15 residues. V dropped 0 bases and J dropped 2 bases, with 11 bases sitting between them. Looked up from germline, CDR1 is LNHNV and CDR2 is YYDKDF (reference sequence). CDR3 sequence: CATSRDDSGAYEQYF. CDR3 nucleotide sequence: TGTGCCACCAGCAGAGATGATAGCGGTGCCTACGAGCAGTACTTC.

There are many counts of this clonotype. The CDR3 nucleotides read TGTGCCAGCAGCGCGACAGGAAACTATGGCTACACCTTC. This encodes CASSATGNYGYTF. The V call is TRBV27, the J call TRBJ1-2; D perhaps matches TRBD1 (6 bases). V shed 6 bases and J shed 2 bases, with 10 bases lying between them. Germline V CDR1 and CDR2: MNHEY, SMNVEV (reference sequence). The CDR3 spans 13 residues.